This entry features one TCR beta chain sequence. Its antigen is currently not known. Base-call qualities are not available, and no considerably larger clone is one nucleotide away. This sample was taken from a study of cytomegalovirus exposure and HLA in healthy donors (TCRdb year 2017). In terms of the full investigation: An earlier analysis of approximately 640 of the donors reported about 250 Gb of sequence data and some 100 million unique TCR beta sequences from around 200 million T cells. Approximately 300 gigabases of sequencing data and approximately 92 million unique TCR sequences made up an early release that covered several hundred HLA-typed donors. Of the roughly 430 genotyped donors, 65% to 90% fell in the genetic ancestry cluster associated with self-reported Caucasian donors. The aim of the study was to test whether cataloging public T cell receptors could identify signatures of past pathogen exposure. The study profiled the T cell repertoires of 550 to 700 subjects by immunosequencing and related them to cytomegalovirus serostatus. Besides the first cohort of roughly 660 subjects, a separate validation cohort made up of around 120 different subjects was used. To predict cytomegalovirus infection status, the study brought together high-throughput TCR immunosequencing, statistical association of individual TCRs with disease status, and machine learning. A later analysis re-analyzed previously published TCR beta repertoires from roughly 690 donors and added high-resolution HLA genotyping to study TCR occurrence patterns. In the later analysis, no new phenotypic data were used to find candidate immune exposures; instead, reliance was placed on TCR beta sequences and their occurrence across donors. An earlier analysis of approximately 580 of the donors used high-throughput TCR beta sequencing to judge whether each TCR beta V gene segment behaved as functional or pseudogenic. Donor age, sex, ethnicity and CMV serostatus were compiled together with the repertoire data. A later genetic analysis took genome-wide SNP genotypes for 398 of the 666 donors and used that subset as a discovery cohort. All discovery cohort repertoires had been generated on a single sequencing platform. Both class I and class II loci were covered by HLA typing, at four-digit resolution. The number of donors typed differed by locus, with about 620-630 for A, B, C, DRB1 and DQB1, around 500 for DQA1, under 610 for DPA1, and around 430 for DPB1. Four to six DR-DQ haplotypes were handled as single units for association and clustering, since linkage in the cohort was strong. Among about 410 genotyped donors of the cohort, an average of about 220,000 unique TCR beta nucleotide sequences was sequenced per donor, of which roughly 18% were non-productive.

The cohort consisted of some 670 healthy bone marrow donors. Cohort members were all nominally healthy when sampled, although unrecorded immune exposures were likely present. The donor was CMV seronegative and belonged to the group of under 400 seronegative cohort members. Each donor provided a peripheral blood sample, and peripheral blood mononuclear cells were used for TCR beta sequencing. Genomic DNA extraction from the blood cell samples was performed with the Qiagen DNeasy Blood Extraction Kit. In the germline V gene, CDR1 corresponds to MNHEY and CDR2 to SVGAGI. The germline V end is reduced by 4 bases and the J end by 0 bases; junction bases left unmatched: 3. Reading from cysteine to phenylalanine, the CDR3 counts 15 amino acids. The CDR3 DNA has 45 bases and is translated from base 1. The library was obtained by the immunoSEQ multiplex PCR assay. The multiplex PCR relied on a mix of 60 forward primers for TCR Vbeta segments and 13 reverse primers for TCR Jbeta segments. Amplification of the CDR3 region of rearranged TCR beta genes was performed with a multiplex PCR assay on genomic DNA. The amplified TCR beta libraries were sequenced on the Illumina HiSeq System as 87-base-pair reads. On the authors' methods: A later analysis counted 75 million to 100 million unique TCR beta chains across the 690 or so repertoires, and 10 million to 11 million of these chains were shared by at least two donors. Raw reads were error-corrected and collapsed into unique sequences by a nearest-neighbor algorithm in which closely related sequences were merged to remove PCR and sequencing errors. CDR3 sequences were aligned to IMGT reference sequences to assign V, D and J gene segments. For a sequence to be retained, a match of at least six nucleotides to both a V gene segment and a J gene segment was required. Rearrangements were called productive when the CDR3 lacked stop codons and stayed in frame with V and J; all others were non-productive. CDR3 was defined by IMGT convention, running from the second conserved V-encoded cysteine to the conserved J-encoded phenylalanine. Sequences without an unambiguous match to a single V gene segment were excluded from the earlier analysis of about 600 of the donors. In an earlier analysis of more than 500 of the donors, a V segment was called functional when productive rearrangements were above 56.7%, and segregating when the standard deviation between donors exceeded 5%. A statistical classification framework was built for diagnosing cytomegalovirus status from the catalog of TCR beta chain sequences. In a later analysis, V and J genes were assigned by comparing TCR nucleotide sequences against IMGT/GENE-DB human TR gene sequences. Using the TCRdist pipeline, a later analysis assigned CDR3 sequences along with most-parsimonious VDJ recombination scenarios. In a later analysis, each TCR beta chain was defined by its CDR3 amino acid sequence together with its V-gene family, and reads without a unique V-gene family were excluded. A later analysis removed several hundred highly shared, low-generation-probability nucleotide sequences to deal with suspected cross-contamination and a sequencing artifact. For each public chain, a later analysis derived a clonal expansion index from normalized ranks of inferred template counts within each repertoire. A later analysis computed generation probabilities with a VDJ recombination model fitted to out-of-frame rearrangements, and checked the results against IGoR. Hypergeometric tests were used in a later analysis to score TCR-TCR, TCR-HLA and TCR-CMV co-occurrence, with a repertoire-size bias correction applied to the TCR pairs. In a later analysis, false discovery rates were estimated by permuting HLA or CMV assignments 20 times. A later analysis grouped co-occurring TCRs with DBSCAN, adding TCRdist sequence similarity when clustering within HLA-allele-positive subsets. Repertoires with fewer than 30,000 or more than 120,000 public chains were left out of co-occurrence clustering, as were about 5 repertoires with anomalous nucleotide sharing. This is the immuneACCESS table as TCRdb keeps it, with only in-frame sequences that have V and J called. A part of the clones is gone; compared with another copy, unresolved V genes explain less than half, and the rest is unexplained. That table is the source of V, J and clone size, and D and trimming were worked out from the DNA. This sample comprises some 130,000 clones, about four fifths of them detected only once. Clones ranked in the top ten supply approximately 1.5% of the sample.

The paper as a whole reports these results and caveats: A later analysis found that most CMV-associated TCR beta chains appeared HLA-restricted, with HLA associations seemingly driven largely by CMV exposure. In a later genetic analysis, fewer N-insertions in productive TCRs were reported among donors in an Asian-associated ancestry cluster than the roughly 700-donor mean. When HLA alleles, especially DR and DQ, strongly co-occurred, attributing TCR associations to individual alleles was difficult. A total of around 150 TCR beta chains were listed by the study as associated with cytomegalovirus. A further reported finding was that TCR beta sequences accurately predicted the HLA-A and HLA-B alleles for most subjects in the first cohort. Some IMGT-functional V segments, including TRBV6-2 and TRBV6-3, could not be distinguished by the 87-base-pair reads and were therefore excluded. Correlated functional status among segregating V segments might reflect linkage disequilibrium, but an unknown experimental factor could not be ruled out. In vitro tests confirmed that a few of the cytomegalovirus-associated TCR beta chains recognize cytomegalovirus antigens. While some public TCRs were present in many individuals, most TCR sequences turned up only very rarely across donors. According to a later analysis, parvovirus B19, influenza, CMV and Epstein-Barr virus appeared linked to several top co-occurrence clusters. Presence/absence analyses assumed roughly uniform sequencing depth across donors, an assumption that may not hold. In an earlier analysis of fewer than 700 of the donors, most TCR beta V segments appeared in productive rearrangements about 90% or about 30% of the time, broadly matching IMGT annotations. CMV serostatus was the only immune exposure information available for the cohort. Because some donors lacked HLA typing at each locus, the association tests relied only on the typed subset. In a later analysis, TCR association rates were found to vary across HLA loci, with the most associated TCRs seen for DRB1 alleles and the fewest for HLA-C alleles. A group of highly shared sequence variants was considered likely to be a technical artifact of the sequencing pipeline. This cohort had only TCR beta chains sequenced, and the lack of alpha or paired-chain data limited which features could be detected. In a later analysis, some 17,000 TCR beta sequences were associated with specific HLA alleles at a false discovery rate of 0.05. In both the original and validation cohorts, the classifier was reported to diagnose cytomegalovirus status with high specificity and sensitivity. A later genetic analysis associated a missense DCLRE1C variant with V-gene and J-gene trimming of TCR beta chains, and an independent cohort replicated the association. The authors suggested that the approach could potentially be extended to other disease states and immunological phenotypes. Because counts were too low, roughly 18 rarely observed V segments, including chromosome 9 orphons, were left out of the earlier analysis of 587 of the donors. Compared with equally common non-associated chains, HLA-associated TCR beta chains in a later analysis were more clonally expanded and had lower generation probabilities.

The sample consisted of PBMCs. The rearrangement joined TRBV6-5 to TRBJ2-1, with 7 bases matching TRBD1. The TCR comes from a woman between 40 and 55 years old in good health and CMV-seronegative. This receptor has the CDR3 CASSSPGGSYNEQFF. In nucleotide form, the sequence is TGTGCCAGCAGTTCCCCAGGGGGCTCCTACAATGAGCAGTTCTTC.